Below, 8 T cell receptor beta chains from the same sample are listed, as sequenced in a study of control samples from healthy donors and cancer patients. The table came from immunoSEQ multiplex PCR; TCRdb's copy has only in-frame clones and leaves some out. The sample includes roughly 130,000 clones, roughly 91% of them seen just once. The material sequenced was PBMCs. Source of these receptors: a man in his fifties with head and neck cancer.

The chain links TRBV18 to TRBJ1-1; D might be TRBD1 (5 bases). Germline V gene sequence: CDR1 KGHSH, CDR2 LQKENI. V lost 1 base, J lost 4 bases, and 10 bases lay in between. The CDR3 consists of 14 residues. In DNA, the CDR3 is TGTGCCAGCTCACCACAGAACAGGCCCACTGAAGCTTTCTTT. Its protein product is CASSPQNRPTEAFF.

The V gene is TRBV5-1, the J gene TRBJ2-2; D perhaps matches TRBD2 (5 bases). Germline V lookup: CDR1 SGHRS, CDR2 YFSETQ. CDR3 length equals 14 residues. V lost 5 bases and J lost 4, with 12 bases in between. This chain's CDR3 is CASRGLSTTGELFF. CDR3 coding DNA: TGCGCCAGCAGAGGACTGTCGACCACCGGGGAGCTGTTTTTT.

The chain joins TRBV7-2 to TRBJ1-6; 9 nucleotides agree with TRBD1. From germline, CDR1 is SGHTA and CDR2 FQGNSA. After removal of 0 bases from V and 7 bases from J, the junction contained 10 bases not matched to a gene. This CDR3 has 18 residues. This chain's CDR3 is CASSLAPYRGRGNSPLHF. As DNA, the CDR3 is TGTGCCAGCAGCTTAGCCCCATACAGGGGGCGCGGAAATTCACCCCTCCACTTT. Using reference TRBV7-2 and TRBJ1-6 for the parts outside the CDR3, the full variable domain is GAGVSQSPSNKVTEKGKDVELRCDPISGHTALYWYRQSLGQGLEFLIYFQGNSAPDKSGLPSDRFSAERTGGSVSTLTIQRTQQEDSAVYLCASSLAPYRGRGNSPLHFGNGTRLTVT.

This clone was seen only once. The V gene is TRBV10-1, the J gene TRBJ1-2, with TRBD1 matching over 7 bases. V dropped 0 bases and J dropped 8; count of bases not matched to a gene: 6. This CDR3 has 14 residues. CDR1 and CDR2 from the germline V gene are WNHNN and SYGVQD (reference sequence). CDR3: CASSESGQSGGYTF. The CDR3, as DNA: TGCGCCAGCAGTGAGTCGGGACAGAGTGGCGGCTACACCTTC.

In this sample, this clone turned up a few times. The V call is TRBV7-6, the J call TRBJ1-5, with 12 bases matching TRBD1. With V trimmed by 4 bases and J by 7 bases, 8 bases remained unmatched. CDR3 length equals 16 residues. Germline V gene data show CDR1 as SGHVS and CDR2 as FNYEAQ. The CDR3, as DNA: TGTGCCAGCAGCTCCGCGGTGGGACAGGGGGCCCAGCCCCAGCATTTT. Protein product: CASSSAVGQGAQPQHF.

The chain links TRBV24-1 to TRBJ2-7, with unresolved D. This CDR3 has 14 amino acids. V gave up 2 bases and J gave up 2 bases, with 9 bases separating them. Germline CDR1 is KGHDR and CDR2 is SFDVKD. CDR3 sequence (DNA): TGTGCCACCAGTGATTCCCAGAGCCCCTACGAGCAGTACTTC. It translates to CATSDSQSPYEQYF.

The chain combines TRBV2 with TRBJ1-2; D is ambiguous. V lost 4 bases and J 0 bases, leaving 0 bases between the germline ends. This CDR3 has 11 residues. Germline loops: CDR1 SNHLY, CDR2 FYNNEI. The CDR3 DNA is TGTGCCAGCAGTGCTAACTATGGCTACACCTTC. Translation gives CASSANYGYTF.

V and J are TRBV30 and TRBJ1-2; TRBD1 matches 7 bases. The CDR3 consists of 14 residues. With V trimmed by 3 bases and J by 8 bases, 12 bases remained unmatched. Germline CDR1 GTSNPN, CDR2 SVGIG (reference sequence). CDR3 sequence: CAWSSMWTGGGYTF. As DNA, the CDR3 is TGTGCCTGGAGCTCCATGTGGACAGGAGGCGGCTACACCTTC.